This TCR beta chain was profiled in a study of somatic mutations in cytotoxic T cells in rheumatoid arthritis. As healthy controls, the study included blood donors who had a median age of approximately 50 years (range about 20-75) and were 55% female. This CDR3 has 16 amino acids. The germline gives CDR1 SGHAT, CDR2 FQNNGV. V dropped 6 bases and J dropped 0; count of bases not matched to a gene: 7. General observations from the study: Comparison of CD8+ T-cell clonality between rheumatoid arthritis patients and age-matched healthy controls yielded no significant difference. The CD8+ clonality of rheumatoid arthritis patients increased with age, whereas that of healthy controls did not.

For this clone: The target antigen is unknown.

Profiling relied on immunoSEQ multiplex PCR, and the TCRdb table lists in-frame clones only, not all of them. The data hold under 25,000 clones, with about 90% observed a single time. Sequences were obtained from CD8+ T cells sorted from blood. The chain recombines TRBV11-2 with TRBJ2-1; 8 nucleotides agree with TRBD2. The receptor was isolated from a middle-aged man in good health. CDR3 residues: CASRPTSGSSYNEQFF. In DNA, the CDR3 is TGTGCCAGCAGACCAACTAGCGGCAGCTCCTACAATGAGCAGTTCTTC.